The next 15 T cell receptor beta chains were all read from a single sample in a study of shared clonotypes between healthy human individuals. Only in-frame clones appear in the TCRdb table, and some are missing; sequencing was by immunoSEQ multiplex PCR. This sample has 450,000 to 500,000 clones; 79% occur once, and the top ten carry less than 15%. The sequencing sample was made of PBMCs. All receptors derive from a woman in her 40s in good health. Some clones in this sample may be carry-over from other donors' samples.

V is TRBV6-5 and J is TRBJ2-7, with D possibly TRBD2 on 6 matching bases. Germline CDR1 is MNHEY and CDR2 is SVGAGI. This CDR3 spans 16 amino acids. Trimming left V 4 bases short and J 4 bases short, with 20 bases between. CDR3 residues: CASSSNRGSIRYEQYF. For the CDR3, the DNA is TGTGCCAGCAGTTCCAACCGGGGGAGCATACGATACGAGCAGTACTTC.

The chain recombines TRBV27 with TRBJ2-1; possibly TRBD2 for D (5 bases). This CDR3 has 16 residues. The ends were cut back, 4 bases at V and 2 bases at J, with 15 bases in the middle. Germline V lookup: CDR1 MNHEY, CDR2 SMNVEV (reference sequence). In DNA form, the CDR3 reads TGTGCCAGCAGTTCCCGAGCGGAGTGGACCTACAATGAGCAGTTCTTC. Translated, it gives CASSSRAEWTYNEQFF.

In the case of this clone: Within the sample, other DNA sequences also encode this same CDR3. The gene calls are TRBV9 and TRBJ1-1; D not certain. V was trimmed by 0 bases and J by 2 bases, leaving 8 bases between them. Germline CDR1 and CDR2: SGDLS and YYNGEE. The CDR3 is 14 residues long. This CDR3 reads CASSVGQTNTEAFF. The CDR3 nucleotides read TGTGCCAGCAGCGTAGGTCAGACTAACACTGAAGCTTTCTTT.

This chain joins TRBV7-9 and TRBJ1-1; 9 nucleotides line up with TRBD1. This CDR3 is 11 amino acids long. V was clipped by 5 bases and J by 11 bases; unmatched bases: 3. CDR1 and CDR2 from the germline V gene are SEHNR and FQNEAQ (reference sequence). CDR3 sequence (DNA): TGTGCCAGCAGCCTCGACAGGGGGGCTTTCTTT. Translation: CASSLDRGAFF. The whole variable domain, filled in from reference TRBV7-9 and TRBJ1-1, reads DTGVSQNPRHKITKRGQNVTFRCDPISEHNRLYWYRQTLGQGPEFLTYFQNEAQLEKSRLLSDRFSAERPKGSFSTLEIQRTEQGDSAMYLCASSLDRGAFFGQGTRLTVV.

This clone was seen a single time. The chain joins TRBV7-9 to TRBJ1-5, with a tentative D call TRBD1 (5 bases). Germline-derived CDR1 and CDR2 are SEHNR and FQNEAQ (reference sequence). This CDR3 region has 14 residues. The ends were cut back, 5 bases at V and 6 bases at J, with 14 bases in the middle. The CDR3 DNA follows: TGTGCCAGCAGCCCAATCGGGGGGGGTCAGCCCCAGCATTTT. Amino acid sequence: CASSPIGGGQPQHF.

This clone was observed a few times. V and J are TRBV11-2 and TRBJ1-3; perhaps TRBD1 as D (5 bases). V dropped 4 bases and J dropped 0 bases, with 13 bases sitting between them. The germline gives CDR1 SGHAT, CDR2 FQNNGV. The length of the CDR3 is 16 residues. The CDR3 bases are TGTGCCAGCAGCTACGTTAGGGGACCCTCTGGAAACACCATATATTTT. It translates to CASSYVRGPSGNTIYF.

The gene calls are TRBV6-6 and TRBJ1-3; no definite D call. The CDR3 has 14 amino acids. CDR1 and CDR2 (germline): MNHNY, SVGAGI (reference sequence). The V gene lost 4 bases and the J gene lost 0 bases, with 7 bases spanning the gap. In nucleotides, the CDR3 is TGTGCCAGCAGTTTTGGGAGCTCTGGAAACACCATATATTTT. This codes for CASSFGSSGNTIYF.

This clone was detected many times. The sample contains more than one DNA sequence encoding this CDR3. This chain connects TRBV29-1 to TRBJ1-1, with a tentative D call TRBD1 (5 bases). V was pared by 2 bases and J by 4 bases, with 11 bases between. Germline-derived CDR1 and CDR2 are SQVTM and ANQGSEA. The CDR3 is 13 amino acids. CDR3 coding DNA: TGCAGCGTTGAAAGGGATGGGGGCACTGAAGCTTTCTTT. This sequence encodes CSVERDGGTEAFF. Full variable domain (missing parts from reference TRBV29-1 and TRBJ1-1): SAVISQKPSRDICQRGTSLTIQCQVDSQVTMMFWYRQQPGQSLTLIATANQGSEATYESGFVIDKFPISRPNLTFSTLTVSNMSPEDSSIYLCSVERDGGTEAFFGQGTRLTVV.

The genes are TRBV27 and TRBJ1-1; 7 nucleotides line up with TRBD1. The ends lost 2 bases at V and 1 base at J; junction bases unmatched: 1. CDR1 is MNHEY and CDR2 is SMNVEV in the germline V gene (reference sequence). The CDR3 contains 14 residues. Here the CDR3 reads CASSLRGPNTEAFF. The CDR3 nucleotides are TGTGCCAGCAGTTTAAGGGGGCCGAACACTGAAGCTTTCTTT.

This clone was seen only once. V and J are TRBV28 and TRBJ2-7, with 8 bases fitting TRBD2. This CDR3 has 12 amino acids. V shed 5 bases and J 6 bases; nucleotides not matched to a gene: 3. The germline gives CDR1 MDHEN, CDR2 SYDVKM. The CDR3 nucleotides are TGTGCCAGCAGTAGGACTAGCCGCGAGCAGTACTTC. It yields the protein CASSRTSREQYF.

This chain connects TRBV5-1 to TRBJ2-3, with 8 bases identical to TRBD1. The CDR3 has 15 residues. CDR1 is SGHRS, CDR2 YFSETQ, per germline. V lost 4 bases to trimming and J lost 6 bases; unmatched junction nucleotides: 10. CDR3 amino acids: CASSQGQAYGDTQYF. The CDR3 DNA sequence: TGCGCCAGCAGCCAGGGACAGGCCTACGGGGATACGCAGTATTTT. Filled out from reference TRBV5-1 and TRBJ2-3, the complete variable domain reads KAGVTQTPRYLIKTRGQQVTLSCSPISGHRSVSWYQQTPGQGLQFLFEYFSETQRNKGNFPGRFSGRQFSNSRSEMNVSTLELGDSALYLCASSQGQAYGDTQYFGPGTRLTVL.

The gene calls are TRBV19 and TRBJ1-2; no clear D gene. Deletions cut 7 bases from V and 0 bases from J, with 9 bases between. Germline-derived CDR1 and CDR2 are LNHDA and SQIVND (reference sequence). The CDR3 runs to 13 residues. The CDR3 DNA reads TGTGCCAGTAAGAACAGAGCTAACTATGGCTACACCTTC. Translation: CASKNRANYGYTF.

The CDR3 region is CASSPTPEGGYTF. The CDR3 DNA follows: TGCGCCAGCAGCCCAACCCCGGAGGGGGGCTACACCTTC. This chain uses TRBV5-1 with TRBJ1-2; tentative D call: TRBD1 (5 bases). V was trimmed by 4 bases and J by 8 bases, leaving 15 bases between them. CDR3 length: 13 residues. The germline V gene encodes CDR1 SGHRS and CDR2 YFSETQ.

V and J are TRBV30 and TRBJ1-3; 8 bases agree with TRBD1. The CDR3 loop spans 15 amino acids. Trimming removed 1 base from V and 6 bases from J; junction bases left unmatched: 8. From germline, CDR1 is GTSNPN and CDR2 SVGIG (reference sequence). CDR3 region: CAWSARTGWENTIYF. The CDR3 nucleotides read TGTGCCTGGAGTGCCCGGACAGGGTGGGAAAACACCATATATTTT.

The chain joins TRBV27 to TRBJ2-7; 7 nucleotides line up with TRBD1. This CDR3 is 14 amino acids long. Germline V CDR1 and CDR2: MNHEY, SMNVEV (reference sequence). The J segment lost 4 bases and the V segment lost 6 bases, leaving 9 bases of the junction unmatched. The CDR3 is CASRMADRTYEQYF. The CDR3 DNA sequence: TGTGCCAGCAGGATGGCGGACAGGACTTACGAGCAGTACTTC.